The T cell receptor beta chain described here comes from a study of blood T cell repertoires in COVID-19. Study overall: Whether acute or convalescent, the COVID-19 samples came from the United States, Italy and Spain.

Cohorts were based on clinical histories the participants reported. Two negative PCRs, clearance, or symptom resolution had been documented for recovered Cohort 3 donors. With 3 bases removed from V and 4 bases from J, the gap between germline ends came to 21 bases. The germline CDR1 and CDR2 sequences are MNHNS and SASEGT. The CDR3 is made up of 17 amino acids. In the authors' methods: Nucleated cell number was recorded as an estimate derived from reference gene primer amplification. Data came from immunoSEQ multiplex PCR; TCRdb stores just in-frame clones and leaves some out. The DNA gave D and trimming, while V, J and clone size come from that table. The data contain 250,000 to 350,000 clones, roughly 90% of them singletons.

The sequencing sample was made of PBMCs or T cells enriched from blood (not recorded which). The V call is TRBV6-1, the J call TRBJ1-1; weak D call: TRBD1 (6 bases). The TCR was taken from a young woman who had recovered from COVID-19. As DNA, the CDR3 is TGTGCCAGCAGTGAGGGGGTAGGGGGTACCACTATCACTGAAGCTTTCTTT. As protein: CASSEGVGGTTITEAFF.